This T cell receptor beta chain derives from a study of blood T cell repertoires in COVID-19. Study information: Both acute and convalescent COVID-19 samples were obtained from the United States, Italy and Spain. From T cells, B-cell-depleted T cells, or PBMCs came the material, which was cDNA or gDNA.

The V gene's germline CDR1 is LGHDT and CDR2 YNNKEL (reference sequence). Trimming took 1 base from V and 0 from J; bases not matched to a gene: 7. This CDR3 is built from 17 residues. The repertoire was sequenced with immunoSEQ multiplex PCR; TCRdb's copy has only in-frame clones and lacks some. The table has about 73,000 clones, roughly 88% seen once. This chain joins TRBV3-1 (or the pseudogene TRBV3-2) and TRBJ2-5, with 8 bases matching TRBD2. Source material: peripheral blood. The receptor was isolated from a man aged 80 or over with active or convalescent COVID-19. CDR3 residues: CASSQGLARGYQETQYF. CDR3 in DNA: TGTGCCAGCAGCCAAGGACTAGCGAGGGGCTACCAAGAGACCCAGTACTTC.